One and the same sample provided the 32 T cell receptor beta chains below, sequenced in a study of early T cells in non-severe SARS-CoV-2 infection. From the 5' RACE reads, TCRdb called clonotypes with MiXCR, one entry per CDR3 protein. The sample yields tens of thousands of distinct CDR3 sequences, under 15% seen once. Source material: whole blood. Receptors originate from an adult who was a healthcare worker with PCR-confirmed SARS-CoV-2 infection or an uninfected control (not recorded which).

This clonotype has at least ten counts. The V call is TRBV14, the J call TRBJ1-1, with a tentative D call TRBD1 (5 bases). V lost 4 bases, J lost 6 bases, and 15 bases lay in between. From germline, CDR1 is SGHDN and CDR2 FVKESK. CDR3 length: 14 residues. The CDR3 spells CASSLNSGYAEAFF. DNA of the CDR3: TGTGCCAGCAGCCTAAACTCAGGGTACGCTGAAGCTTTCTTT.

This clonotype was recorded many times. The chain employs TRBV7-2 and TRBJ2-3, with D unresolved. The CDR3 contains 15 residues. The germline V gene encodes CDR1 SGHTA and CDR2 FQGNSA. The V end lost 0 bases, the J end lost 0 bases, and 7 bases lay between the germline ends. The CDR3 reads CASSLAPGSTDTQYF. The CDR3 DNA follows: TGTGCCAGCAGCTTAGCCCCCGGGAGCACAGATACGCAGTATTTT.

Concerning this clonotype: One junction end disagrees with the germline gene, perhaps due to a read error. This rearrangement joins TRBV2 to TRBJ2-2, with TRBD2 as a possible D gene (5 bases). The germline CDR1 and CDR2 sequences are SNHLY and FYNNEI. The CDR3 contains 14 residues. This chain's CDR3 is CASKSGAGTGEPFF. In nucleotides, the CDR3 is TGTGCCAGCAAGTCGGGCGCGGGTACCGGGGAGCCGTTTTTT.

This clonotype was seen many times. The chain combines TRBV10-2 with TRBJ2-1; D is uncertain. Trimming left V 2 bases short and J 0 bases short, with 11 bases between. CDR3 size: 16 residues. Germline CDR1 WSHSY, CDR2 SAAADI. CDR3 amino acids: CASSEGSFSSYNEQFF. The DNA for the CDR3 is TGCGCCAGCAGTGAGGGCAGTTTTAGCTCCTACAATGAGCAGTTCTTC.

This clonotype was counted ten times or more. J is TRBJ2-7 and V is TRBV20-1; D is uncertain. The germline CDR1 and CDR2 sequences are DFQATT and SNEGSKA (reference sequence). The CDR3 sequence is 14 residues long. The V end lost 0 bases, the J end lost 0 bases, and 9 bases lay between the germline ends. In nucleotides, the CDR3 is TGCAGTGCTAGAGATCCCCGGATCTCCTACGAGCAGTACTTC. Its translation: CSARDPRISYEQYF.

This clonotype was counted a few times. The genes are TRBV20-1 and TRBJ2-5; possibly TRBD2 for D (5 bases). CDR1 is DFQATT, CDR2 SNEGSKA, per germline (reference sequence). V lost 2 bases and J lost 1, with 8 bases in between. The CDR3 consists of 13 residues. Here the CDR3 reads CSARSGFQETQYF. Here the CDR3 DNA reads TGCAGTGCTAGATCGGGGTTCCAAGAGACCCAGTACTTC.

The V and J genes are TRBV28 and TRBJ2-1; 8 positions match TRBD2. Trimming at V came to 3 bases and at J to 8 bases, leaving 15 bases not matched to a gene. The CDR3 covers 17 residues. In germline, CDR1 is MDHEN, CDR2 SYDVKM. Here the CDR3 DNA reads TGTGCCAGCAGTTTGCTACGGGAGGGCCTTTCTGGTGATGAGCAGTTCTTC. Translation: CASSLLREGLSGDEQFF.

The table lists this clonotype with many counts. The V gene is TRBV6-6, the J gene TRBJ2-7; 7 nucleotides agree with TRBD1. Per the germline V gene, CDR1 is MNHNY and CDR2 is SVGAGI (reference sequence). V dropped 2 bases and J dropped 5; count of bases not matched to a gene: 6. This CDR3 comprises 14 residues. CDR3 sequence: CASSYQDRADEQYF. The CDR3 DNA follows: TGTGCCAGCAGTTACCAAGACAGGGCGGACGAGCAGTACTTC.

The chain's CDR3 is CASSHRDGGKLFF. The CDR3 coding sequence is TGTGCCAGCAGTCACCGGGACGGTGGAAAACTGTTTTTT. The chain has TRBV6-5 and TRBJ1-4; D possibly corresponds to TRBD1 (5 bases). The CDR3 has 13 amino acids. Per the germline V gene, CDR1 is MNHEY and CDR2 is SVGAGI. V lost 5 bases and J lost 10, with 14 bases in between.

Many counts were recorded for this clonotype. CDR3 sequence: CASSIDYTGELFF. The CDR3 bases are TGTGCCAGCAGTATTGATTACACCGGGGAGCTGTTTTTT. V is TRBV2 and J is TRBJ2-2, with D hard to call. CDR1 SNHLY and CDR2 FYNNEI come from the germline V gene. This CDR3 contains 13 residues. Between the trimmed V and J ends, which lost 5 bases and 3 bases, there was a span of 7 bases.

This clonotype was recorded at least ten times. The CDR3 protein is CASSLQGAHTGELFF. The CDR3 coding sequence is TGTGCCAGCAGCTTACAGGGGGCGCATACCGGGGAGCTGTTTTTT. The rearrangement uses TRBV7-9 and TRBJ2-2, with TRBD1 matching over 8 bases. CDR1 is SEHNR, CDR2 FQNEAQ, per germline (reference sequence). This CDR3 contains 15 residues. The V gene end was trimmed by 2 bases and the J gene end by 5 bases; junction bases not matched to a gene: 4.

The sample holds a few counts of this clonotype. The chain employs TRBV7-2 and TRBJ2-2; D is undetermined. Trimming pared 5 bases from V and 2 bases from J, leaving 12 bases between. The CDR3 is made up of 15 amino acids. Germline V gene data show CDR1 as SGHTA and CDR2 as FQGNSA. The CDR3 is CASSPLNLNTGELFF. CDR3 sequence (DNA): TGTGCCAGCAGCCCCTTAAATTTAAACACCGGGGAGCTGTTTTTT.

The chain recombines TRBV7-9 with TRBJ1-1; D may be TRBD1 (5 bases). Between the trimmed V and J ends, which lost 1 base and 1 base, there was a span of 13 bases. CDR1 is SEHNR and CDR2 is FQNEAQ in the germline V gene (reference sequence). This CDR3 comprises 16 residues. Here the CDR3 reads CASSLGGAGANTEAFF. Here the CDR3 DNA reads TGTGCCAGCAGCTTAGGGGGAGCCGGGGCGAACACTGAAGCTTTCTTT.

In regard to this clonotype: Here the CDR3 omits its conserved ending phenylalanine or tryptophan, so a read error is the likely source. V and J are TRBV29-1 and TRBJ2-1; D gene ambiguous. Germline V gene lookup returns CDR1 SQVTM and CDR2 ANQGSEA. The CDR3 is 11 amino acids. The V gene lost 7 bases and the J gene lost 6 bases, with 10 bases spanning the gap. The CDR3 spells CSAGSVNEQFL. DNA of the CDR3: TGCAGCGCGGGTAGTGTCAATGAGCAGTTCTTA.

In its sample, this clonotype was seen a few times. The chain has TRBV2 and TRBJ2-6; D is uncertain. Germline loops: CDR1 SNHLY, CDR2 FYNNEI. The CDR3 runs 15 residues. The V gene lost 4 bases and the J gene lost 1 base, with 8 bases spanning the gap. This CDR3 is CASSAWASGANVLTF. CDR3 sequence (DNA): TGTGCCAGCAGTGCTTGGGCTTCTGGGGCCAACGTCCTGACTTTC.

This clonotype was counted a few times. J is TRBJ2-1 and V is TRBV6-2 or TRBV6-3; D is undetermined. V was cut by 2 bases and J by 1 base, with 9 bases left in between. This CDR3 region has 15 residues. Germline CDR1 and CDR2: MNHEY and SVGEGT. In nucleotides, the CDR3 is TGTGCCAGCAGTTACATGGGTGGGTCCTACAATGAGCAGTTCTTC. Translated, it gives CASSYMGGSYNEQFF.

This clonotype was seen ten or more times. V usage is TRBV12-3 or TRBV12-4 and J usage is TRBJ1-3; the D is unclear. Trimming removed 6 bases at V and 4 bases at J, with 7 bases between. The CDR3 sequence is 12 residues long. CDR3 bases: TGTGCCAGCAGATCTTCGGGAAACACCATATATTTT. Its protein is CASRSSGNTIYF.

The chain carries TRBV19 and TRBJ2-1; 7 bases are shared with TRBD1. With V trimmed by 3 bases and J by 7 bases, 3 bases remained unmatched. This CDR3 is 13 amino acids long. Germline lookup yields CDR1 LNHDA and CDR2 SQIVND (reference sequence). The DNA of the CDR3 is TGTGCCAGTAGTATCCCAGGGGGTAATGAGCAGTTCTTC. Protein sequence: CASSIPGGNEQFF.

This clonotype appeared a few times. J is TRBJ2-2 and V is TRBV7-8; D is possibly TRBD2 (5 bases). V was trimmed by 1 base and J by 8 bases, leaving 14 bases between them. The CDR3 runs 15 residues. From germline, CDR1 is SGHVS and CDR2 FQNEAQ. The CDR3 coding sequence is TGTGCCAGCAGCTTAGTTACCGGATCGGGAGGGGAGCTGTTTTTT. Translated: CASSLVTGSGGELFF.

V gene TRBV5-1 combines with J gene TRBJ1-1; tentative D call: TRBD1 (5 bases). The CDR3 loop spans 16 amino acids. The V gene's germline CDR1 is SGHRS and CDR2 YFSETQ. V was pared by 2 bases and J by 0 bases, with 14 bases between. The CDR3 loop is CASSFTQGYLNTEAFF. The CDR3 region has the DNA TGCGCCAGCAGCTTCACCCAGGGATACTTGAACACTGAAGCTTTCTTT.

A few counts support this clonotype. The chain joins TRBV6-6 to TRBJ1-1; D remains unclear. V lost 0 bases and J 4 bases, leaving 6 bases between the germline ends. Germline CDR1 is MNHNY and CDR2 is SVGAGI (reference sequence). The CDR3 is made up of 13 amino acids. The CDR3 loop is CASSYSSATEAFF. The DNA for the CDR3 is TGTGCCAGCAGTTACTCAAGCGCCACTGAAGCTTTCTTT.

This clonotype was recorded many times. J is TRBJ1-1 and V is TRBV5-1, with 7 bases that match TRBD1. The CDR3 covers 15 residues. Trimming cost V 0 bases and J 5 bases; bases outside gene matches: 7. Germline CDR1 reads SGHRS; CDR2 reads YFSETQ. The CDR3 nucleotides are TGCGCCAGCAGCTTGGGACAGGGTCCTGTGACTGAAGCTTTCTTT. This gives the protein CASSLGQGPVTEAFF.

This clonotype was seen a handful of times. The rearrangement uses TRBV15 and TRBJ1-6; no clear D gene. Trimming took 0 bases from V and 7 from J, leaving 7 bases between them. Germline lookup yields CDR1 LNHNV and CDR2 YYDKDF (reference sequence). This CDR3 has 14 residues. CDR3 nucleotides: TGTGCCACCAGCAGAGATTCCGAAAATTCACCCCTCCACTTT. Protein: CATSRDSENSPLHF.

The chain couples TRBV2 to TRBJ2-7; D uncertain. The germline gives CDR1 SNHLY, CDR2 FYNNEI. Deletions cut 1 base from V and 6 bases from J, with 10 bases between. This CDR3 comprises 13 residues. CDR3 sequence reads: CASSEEKPSEQYF. The CDR3, as DNA: TGTGCCAGCAGTGAAGAGAAGCCAAGCGAGCAGTACTTC. Combining the CDR3 with reference TRBV2 and TRBJ2-7 gives the whole variable domain EPEVTQTPSHQVTQMGQEVILRCVPISNHLYFYWYRQILGQKVEFLVSFYNNEISEKSEIFDDQFSVERPDGSNFTLKIRSTKLEDSAMYFCASSEEKPSEQYFGPGTRLTVT.

This clonotype has at least ten counts. The V gene is TRBV7-6, the J gene TRBJ2-1; 8 nucleotides align to TRBD1. CDR1 and CDR2 from the germline V gene are SGHVS and FNYEAQ. Trimming took 6 bases from V and 6 from J; bases not matched to a gene: 7. The CDR3 covers 14 residues. CDR3 DNA sequence: TGTGCCAGCAGACGGACACAGGGGGGCAATGAGCAGTTCTTC. This codes for CASRRTQGGNEQFF.

This clonotype was counted only a few times. The chain is built from TRBV4-2 and TRBJ2-7, with 7 bases aligning to TRBD1. Germline trimming cut 1 base from V and 3 bases from J; bases unmatched to any gene: 3. The CDR3 has 14 residues. Per germline, CDR1 LGHNA and CDR2 YNFKEQ. DNA of the CDR3: TGTGCCAGCAGCCAAGGAAGGGGGCGCTACGAGCAGTACTTC. Translated, it gives CASSQGRGRYEQYF.

There are many counts of this clonotype. The CDR3 is CASSQVSGIIDEQYF. CDR3 nucleotide sequence: TGTGCCAGCAGCCAAGTAAGCGGTATTATAGACGAGCAGTACTTC. V usage is TRBV14 and J usage is TRBJ2-7, with D possibly TRBD2 on 5 matching bases. This CDR3 has 15 residues. Germline V lookup: CDR1 SGHDN, CDR2 FVKESK. V lost 1 base, J lost 5 bases, and 15 bases lay in between. Full variable domain (rest looked up from reference TRBV14 and TRBJ2-7): EAGVTQFPSHSVIEKGQTVTLRCDPISGHDNLYWYRRVMGKEIKFLLHFVKESKQDESGMPNNRFLAERTGGTYSTLKVQPAELEDSGVYFCASSQVSGIIDEQYFGPGTRLTVT.

Concerning this clonotype itself: At one end the junction does not follow the germline gene, possibly because of a read error. V is TRBV11-2 and J is TRBJ2-5; 11 positions match TRBD2. The CDR3 is made up of 17 amino acids. Germline CDR1 and CDR2: SGHAT and FQNNGV. The CDR3 loop reads CASSPIRTSGRGETQHF. CDR3 coding DNA: TGTGCCAGCAGCCCGATTCGCACTAGCGGGAGAGGCGAGACCCAGCACTTC.

This clonotype was counted a few times. The CDR3 sequence: CASSPPGGPQETQYF. The CDR3 DNA reads as TGTGCCAGCTCACCACCGGGGGGTCCTCAAGAGACCCAGTACTTC. The chain is built from TRBV18 and TRBJ2-5, with D tentatively TRBD2 (6 bases). V was clipped by 0 bases and J by 2 bases, with 10 bases between them. The length of the CDR3 is 15 residues. Germline CDR1 and CDR2: KGHSH and LQKENI.

The V call is TRBV27, the J call TRBJ1-6; D remains unclear. Trimming took 5 bases from V and 8 from J, leaving 7 bases between them. This CDR3 has 12 residues. The germline gives CDR1 MNHEY, CDR2 SMNVEV (reference sequence). This CDR3 is CASSRQDSPLHF. The CDR3, as DNA: TGTGCCAGCAGTCGCCAAGATTCACCCCTCCACTTT.

This clonotype was found many times. V and J are TRBV10-3 and TRBJ2-1, with TRBD2 matching over 7 bases. CDR1 and CDR2 (germline): ENHRY, SYGVKD. V lost 0 bases and J lost 9; bases outside the gene matches: 5. This CDR3 comprises 14 residues. The CDR3 DNA reads TGTGCCATCAGTGAGTCGTGGGGAGGGAGTGAGCAGTTCTTC. It translates to CAISESWGGSEQFF.

This clonotype was recorded many times. The chain links TRBV5-1 to TRBJ1-2; tentative D call: TRBD1 (6 bases). Trimming stripped 3 bases from V and 3 bases from J, with 15 bases between. The CDR3 loop spans 15 amino acids. Germline values: CDR1 SGHRS, CDR2 YFSETQ. CDR3 DNA: TGCGCCAGCAGCTCCGGGGACAACGTATACTATGGCTACACCTTC. Translating it yields CASSSGDNVYYGYTF.